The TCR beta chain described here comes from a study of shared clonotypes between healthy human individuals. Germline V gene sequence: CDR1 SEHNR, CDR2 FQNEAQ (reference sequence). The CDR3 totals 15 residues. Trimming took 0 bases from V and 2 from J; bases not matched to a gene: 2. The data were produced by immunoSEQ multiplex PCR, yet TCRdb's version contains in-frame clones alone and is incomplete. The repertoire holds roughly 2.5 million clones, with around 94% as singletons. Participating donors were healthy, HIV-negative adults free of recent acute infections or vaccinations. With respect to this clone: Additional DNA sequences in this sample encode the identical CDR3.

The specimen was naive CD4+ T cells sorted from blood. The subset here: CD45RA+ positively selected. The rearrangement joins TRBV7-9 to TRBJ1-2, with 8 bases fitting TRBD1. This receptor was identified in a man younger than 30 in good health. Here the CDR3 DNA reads TGTGCCAGCAGCTTAGCGGGACAGGCGAACTATGGCTACACCTTC. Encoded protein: CASSLAGQANYGYTF. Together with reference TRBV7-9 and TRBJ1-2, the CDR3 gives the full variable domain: DTGVSQNPRHKITKRGQNVTFRCDPISEHNRLYWYRQTLGQGPEFLTYFQNEAQLEKSRLLSDRFSAERPKGSFSTLEIQRTEQGDSAMYLCASSLAGQANYGYTFGSGTRLTVV.